The 16 T cell receptor beta chains below all came from one sample that was sequenced in a study of blood T cell repertoires in COVID-19. Produced via immunoSEQ multiplex PCR; TCRdb's table is partial and in-frame only. The sample holds fewer than 650,000 clones, roughly 91% seen once. Sequences were obtained from peripheral blood. The source is a woman aged 45-60 years with COVID-19, enrolled during active disease.

The V call is TRBV24-1, the J call TRBJ2-7; 7 bases map to TRBD1. V dropped 2 bases and J dropped 5; count of bases not matched to a gene: 5. CDR1 is KGHDR, CDR2 SFDVKD, per germline. This CDR3 comprises 14 residues. The CDR3 here is CATSDSDRAHEQYF. DNA of the CDR3: TGTGCCACCAGTGATTCCGACAGGGCCCACGAGCAGTACTTC.

The CDR3 region has the DNA TGTGCCAGCTCATCCTTTGGCGGAGCCTACGAGCAGTACTTC. Amino acid sequence: CASSSFGGAYEQYF. V usage is TRBV18 and J usage is TRBJ2-7; no clear D gene. The germline V gene encodes CDR1 KGHSH and CDR2 LQKENI. The CDR3 is 14 amino acids. V was cut by 5 bases and J by 2 bases, with 13 bases left in between.

The chain is built from TRBV19 and TRBJ2-7; 9 nucleotides align to TRBD1. Per the germline V gene, CDR1 is LNHDA and CDR2 is SQIVND (reference sequence). This CDR3 has 15 amino acids. The J segment lost 2 bases and the V segment lost 3 bases, leaving 5 bases of the junction unmatched. The CDR3 nucleotides read TGTGCCAGTAGTATGGGACAGGGATATACCTACGAGCAGTACTTC. As protein: CASSMGQGYTYEQYF.

The rearrangement joins TRBV19 to TRBJ1-2, with TRBD1 matching over 10 bases. V lost 5 bases, J lost 7 bases, and 7 bases stayed unmatched. Germline CDR1 LNHDA, CDR2 SQIVND (reference sequence). The CDR3 covers 14 residues. As DNA, the CDR3 is TGTGCCAGTAGTCCCGATGGGACAGGGGTTGGCTACACCTTC. Protein: CASSPDGTGVGYTF.

The CDR3, as DNA: TGTGCCAGCAGCTTCGTCTCCAAAGGAGCGTACGAGCAGTACTTC. Protein sequence: CASSFVSKGAYEQYF. The V call is TRBV11-2, the J call TRBJ2-7; D unclear. The CDR3 extends over 15 amino acids. CDR1 SGHAT and CDR2 FQNNGV come from the germline V gene. V dropped 3 bases and J dropped 4 bases, with 16 bases sitting between them.

J is TRBJ1-6 and V is TRBV5-4, with 12 bases that match TRBD1. The ends lost 3 bases at V and 10 bases at J; junction bases unmatched: 2. The germline V gene encodes CDR1 SGHNT and CDR2 YYREEE (reference sequence). The CDR3 length is 14 residues. The CDR3: CASSWDRGPSPLHF. DNA for the CDR3: TGTGCCAGCAGCTGGGACAGGGGGCCATCACCCCTCCACTTT.

The chain combines TRBV28 with TRBJ1-2; 7 positions agree with TRBD1. The CDR3 extends over 12 amino acids. Germline CDR1 is MDHEN and CDR2 is SYDVKM. Trimming took 3 bases from V and 10 from J; bases not matched to a gene: 5. The CDR3 DNA reads as TGTGCCAGCAGTTTTAACAGGGGCCTCTACACCTTC. Amino acid sequence: CASSFNRGLYTF.

V and J are TRBV9 and TRBJ1-1; D unresolved. With 0 bases removed from V and 7 bases from J, the gap between germline ends came to 10 bases. The V gene's germline CDR1 is SGDLS and CDR2 YYNGEE. The CDR3 covers 13 residues. This CDR3 is CASSVGGMDEAFF. DNA of the CDR3: TGTGCCAGCAGCGTAGGCGGCATGGATGAAGCTTTCTTT.

This rearrangement joins TRBV6-1 to TRBJ1-5, with 7 bases matching TRBD1. V gave up 2 bases and J gave up 0 bases; unmatched junction bases: 4. The CDR3 is made up of 16 amino acids. Germline CDR1 and CDR2: MNHNS and SASEGT. This CDR3 is CASSERGPGSNQPQHF. CDR3 in DNA: TGTGCCAGCAGTGAAAGGGGGCCAGGTAGCAATCAGCCCCAGCATTTT.

This sequence joins TRBV10-3 and TRBJ1-1, with 7 bases matching TRBD1. J gave up 6 bases and V 10 bases, and 11 bases lay outside the gene matches. The CDR3 is 13 residues long. Germline lookup yields CDR1 ENHRY and CDR2 SYGVKD. CDR3 nucleotides: TGTGCCACTGAACTCAATACAGGGGCTGAAGCTTTCTTT. Amino acid sequence: CATELNTGAEAFF.

This clone has just a few counts. The chain couples TRBV7-2 to TRBJ1-2; D unclear. Per the germline V gene, CDR1 is SGHTA and CDR2 is FQGNSA. V was clipped by 2 bases and J by 9 bases, with 10 bases between them. This CDR3 has 12 amino acids. CDR3: CASSLSQSSYTF. In DNA form, the CDR3 reads TGTGCCAGCAGCTTAAGTCAGTCGAGCTACACCTTC. Using reference TRBV7-2 and TRBJ1-2 for the parts outside the CDR3, the full variable domain is GAGVSQSPSNKVTEKGKDVELRCDPISGHTALYWYRQSLGQGLEFLIYFQGNSAPDKSGLPSDRFSAERTGGSVSTLTIQRTQQEDSAVYLCASSLSQSSYTFGSGTRLTVV.

The rearrangement links TRBV13 to TRBJ1-2; possibly TRBD1 for D (6 bases). This CDR3 region has 16 residues. In germline, CDR1 is PRHDT, CDR2 FYEKMQ (reference sequence). With 6 bases removed from V and 4 bases from J, the gap between germline ends came to 21 bases. In DNA, the CDR3 is TGTGCCAGCAGAAATACACAGGGCTTAGGAGGCTATGGCTACACCTTC. This gives the protein CASRNTQGLGGYGYTF.

The V call is TRBV29-1, the J call TRBJ1-5; the match to TRBD1 covers 8 bases. CDR1 SQVTM and CDR2 ANQGSEA come from the germline V gene. The length of the CDR3 is 13 residues. Trimming took 5 bases from V and 7 from J; bases not matched to a gene: 7. For the CDR3, the DNA is TGCAGCGTTCCAGGGGGCGGGGGACAGCCCCAGCATTTT. Translating it yields CSVPGGGGQPQHF.

The chain has TRBV19 and TRBJ2-1, with D possibly matching TRBD1 (6 bases). The CDR3 covers 14 residues. Germline CDR1 and CDR2: LNHDA and SQIVND (reference sequence). Trimming cost V 3 bases and J 5 bases, with 11 bases left between them. The CDR3 DNA is TGTGCCAGTAGTATCCCCGGACAGAACAATGAGCAGTTCTTC. It is translated as CASSIPGQNNEQFF.

As for this clone: Within the sample, other DNA sequences also encode this same CDR3. This rearrangement joins TRBV18 to TRBJ2-3, with no clear D. Trimming removed 3 bases at V and 4 bases at J, with 8 bases between. The CDR3 covers 13 residues. CDR1 KGHSH and CDR2 LQKENI come from the germline V gene. The CDR3 reads CASSPPSADTQYF. The CDR3 nucleotides are TGTGCCAGCTCACCCCCGAGCGCAGATACGCAGTATTTT.

V gene TRBV6-5 combines with J gene TRBJ2-3; D unresolved. The CDR3 extends over 13 amino acids. CDR1 MNHEY and CDR2 SVGAGI come from the germline V gene. The V end was cut by 0 bases, the J end by 5 bases, with 6 bases between. Here the CDR3 reads CASSYSSVDTQYF. The CDR3 nucleotides read TGTGCCAGCAGTTACTCATCCGTAGATACGCAGTATTTT.